These 14 T cell receptor beta chains originate from one sample sequenced in a study of CD8+ T cells in alopecia areata. Sequencing templates came from extracted RNA that was reverse transcribed into cDNA. The table came from immunoSEQ multiplex PCR; TCRdb's copy has only in-frame clones and leaves some out. The sample contains around 300,000 clones, none of them singletons. Cell sorting was performed on pooled cutaneous lymph node cells with CD4, CD8alpha, NKG2D, NKG2ACE and other markers. Source material: CD4+ T cells sorted from a lymph node. Source of these receptors: a C3H/HeJ mouse with alopecia areata. Strain haplotype at MHC: H2-k.

Note on this clone: Mouse gene names apply. The read terminates 4 residues before the CDR3 end, so the remaining end is supplied by the germline J gene. The V and J genes are TRBV5 and TRBJ2-3; TRBD1 matches 12 bases. This CDR3 comprises 16 residues. CDR1 and CDR2 (germline): LGHNA, YNLKQL (reference sequence). V gave up 1 base and J gave up 4 bases; unmatched junction bases: 3. CDR3 loop: CASSQGGTGGPETLYF. Partial CDR3 DNA: TGTGCCAGCAGCCAAGGGGGGACAGGGGGCCCAGAA.

As concerns this clone: Genes and germline come from the mouse. The CDR3 end falls 4 residues outside the read, so it is completed with the germline J gene. J is TRBJ2-1 and V is TRBV5, with D possibly being TRBD2 (7 bases). Germline assignment: CDR1 LGHNA and CDR2 YNLKQL (reference sequence). Trimming took 1 base from V and 0 from J, leaving 13 bases between them. CDR3 length equals 17 residues. The CDR3: CASSQGGWGPNYAEQFF. The sequenced CDR3 bases are TGTGCCAGCAGCCAAGGAGGCTGGGGGCCTAACTATGCT.

As concerns this clone: Mouse germline and gene names are used. The read terminates 4 residues ahead of where the CDR3 ends, so the germline J gene completes it. The rearrangement joins TRBV31 to TRBJ2-7; D might be TRBD1 (7 bases). The CDR3 has 14 residues. Germline CDR1 reads GKSSPN; CDR2 reads SITVG. The CDR3 region is CAWSLGRGEYEQYF. The sequenced CDR3 bases are TGTGCCTGGAGTCTAGGCAGGGGGGAGTAT.

This clone has just a few counts. The genes are named according to mouse. The read ends 4 residues early relative to the CDR3; the germline J gene fills the gap. This chain joins TRBV1 and TRBJ2-3; D not certain. The germline V gene encodes CDR1 NSQYPW and CDR2 LRSPGD (reference sequence). V was cut by 0 bases and J by 3 bases, with 7 bases left in between. This CDR3 is 14 amino acids long. The sequenced part of the CDR3 DNA is TGCACCTGCAGTGCAGATCCTGCCGCAGAA. This sequence encodes CTCSADPAAE. The whole CDR3 region reads CTCSADPAAETLYF.

There are a few counts of this clone. Genes and germline are mouse. The sequenced fragment ends 4 residues before the CDR3 boundary, so the rest is inferred from the germline J gene. Other DNA sequences of this sample code for an identical CDR3. The chain uses TRBV13-1 and TRBJ2-5, with 11 bases aligning to TRBD2. CDR1 is NSHNY, CDR2 SYGAGN, per germline. This CDR3 contains 15 residues. The CDR3 protein is CASSPTGGARDTQYF. The CDR3 bases that were read are TGTGCCAGCAGTCCCACTGGGGGGGCGCGGGAC.

As concerns this clone: Germline and genes here are mouse. The CDR3 end lies 4 residues beyond the end of the read and is filled in from the germline J gene. The sample carries other DNA sequences with the same CDR3. The V call is TRBV5, the J call TRBJ1-2; possibly TRBD1 for D (6 bases). The V gene lost 4 bases and the J gene lost 0 bases, with 9 bases spanning the gap. The CDR3 totals 14 residues. CDR1 is LGHNA and CDR2 is YNLKQL in the germline V gene (reference sequence). Incomplete CDR3 DNA: TGTGCCAGCAGCCCGGGACAAGCAAACTCC. Its translation: CASSPGQANS. The whole CDR3 region reads CASSPGQANSDYTF.

This clone was seen a handful of times. Gene names are mouse gene names. The read terminates 4 residues ahead of where the CDR3 ends, so the germline J gene completes it. V and J are TRBV17 and TRBJ2-7, with TRBD2 matching over 11 bases. CDR3 length equals 15 residues. Looked up from germline, CDR1 is MNHDT and CDR2 is YYDKIL. The sequenced part of the CDR3 DNA is TGTGCTAGCAGTAGATTCCGGGACTGGGGGTAT. This codes for CASSRFRDWGY. The complete CDR3 sequence is CASSRFRDWGYEQYF.

This clone has more than one count but fewer than ten. Gene names follow the mouse nomenclature. Read sequence stops 4 residues before the CDR3 end, and the germline J gene provides the missing end. V and J are TRBV13-1 and TRBJ2-1, with D tentatively TRBD1 (6 bases). V was trimmed by 1 base and J by 1 base, leaving 9 bases between them. The CDR3 is made up of 15 amino acids. Per the germline V gene, CDR1 is NSHNY and CDR2 is SYGAGN. CDR3 DNA (partial): TGTGCCAGCAGTGATCCCGGGACAAACTATGCT. As protein: CASSDPGTNYA. The full CDR3 protein is CASSDPGTNYAEQFF.

This clone has a handful of counts. Germline and genes here are mouse. Read data end 4 residues before the CDR3 end; the end is taken from the germline J gene. The chain carries TRBV13-2 and TRBJ2-3; 13 bases fit TRBD2. Germline CDR1 NNHNN, CDR2 SYGAGS (reference sequence). The CDR3 covers 15 residues. The part of the CDR3 DNA that was read is TGTGCCAGCGGGCGGACTGGGGGGGCGCGAGAA. The encoded protein is CASGRTGGARE. The whole CDR3 sequence is CASGRTGGARETLYF.

This clone occurred many times. The gene names here belong to mouse. The same CDR3 can be traced to other DNA sequences in this sample. The CDR3 loop reads CASSDQGNTEVFF. The part of the CDR3 DNA that was read is TGTGCCAGCAGTGATCAGGGGAACACA. V and J are TRBV13-3 and TRBJ1-1; tentatively, D is TRBD1 (5 bases). The read comes to an end 4 residues before the CDR3 does, leaving the germline J gene to fill in the end. The CDR3 loop spans 13 amino acids. V lost 1 base, J lost 1 base, and 5 bases lay in between. Germline values: CDR1 NNHDY, CDR2 SYVADS.

This clone has a handful of counts. All gene names here are mouse names. The read ends 4 residues early relative to the CDR3; the germline J gene fills the gap. The chain has TRBV1 and TRBJ2-7; 11 nucleotides agree with TRBD1. Trimming cost V 2 bases and J 3 bases; bases outside gene matches: 6. The length of the CDR3 is 16 residues. Looked up from germline, CDR1 is NSQYPW and CDR2 is LRSPGD (reference sequence). The CDR3 loop reads CTCSARRGTGGYEQYF. The sequenced part of the CDR3 DNA is TGCACCTGCAGTGCACGCAGGGGGACAGGGGGCTAT. Complete variable domain (other parts from reference TRBV1 and TRBJ2-7): VTLLEQNPRWRLVPRGQAVNLRCILKNSQYPWMSWYQQDLQKQLQWLFTLRSPGDKEVKSLPGADYLATRVTDTELRLQVANMSQGRTLYCTCSARRGTGGYEQYFGPGTRLTVL.

In the case of this clone: The genes and germline here are from mouse. Read coverage stops 4 residues before the CDR3 terminus; the germline J gene supplies the remainder. This rearrangement joins TRBV19 to TRBJ2-2, with 8 bases that match TRBD2. V lost 4 bases to trimming and J lost 4 bases; unmatched junction nucleotides: 9. Germline V gene sequence: CDR1 FNHDT, CDR2 SITEND (reference sequence). The CDR3 has 16 amino acids. The sequenced CDR3 bases are TGTGCCAGCAGTCCACGCTGGGGGGCAGTCACCGGG. Translating gives CASSPRWGAVTG. The entire CDR3 reads CASSPRWGAVTGQLYF.

This clone has only a few counts. Mouse germline and gene names are used. The CDR3 is cut off 4 residues early in the read; its end comes from the germline J gene. The chain links TRBV13-1 to TRBJ1-1, with 8 bases lining up with TRBD1. The CDR3 is 13 residues long. Germline CDR1 reads NSHNY; CDR2 reads SYGAGN. The V and J ends lost 5 bases and 3 bases, in that order; junction bases with no gene match: 3. CDR3 region: CASRGQVDTEVFF. The sequenced part of the CDR3 DNA is TGTGCCAGCAGGGGACAGGTAGACACA.

This clone was seen more than once but under ten times. Gene names are the mouse ones. The CDR3 goes on 4 residues after the read ends, and that part is filled in from the germline J gene. Additional DNA sequences in this sample encode the identical CDR3. This chain joins TRBV1 and TRBJ1-1, with 10 nucleotides matching TRBD1. V gave up 1 base and J gave up 1 base; unmatched junction bases: 0. This CDR3 is 15 amino acids long. Germline CDR1 and CDR2: NSQYPW and LRSPGD (reference sequence). CDR3 sequence reads: CTCSAGQGANTEVFF. CDR3 bases read: TGCACCTGCAGTGCAGGACAGGGGGCGAACACA.